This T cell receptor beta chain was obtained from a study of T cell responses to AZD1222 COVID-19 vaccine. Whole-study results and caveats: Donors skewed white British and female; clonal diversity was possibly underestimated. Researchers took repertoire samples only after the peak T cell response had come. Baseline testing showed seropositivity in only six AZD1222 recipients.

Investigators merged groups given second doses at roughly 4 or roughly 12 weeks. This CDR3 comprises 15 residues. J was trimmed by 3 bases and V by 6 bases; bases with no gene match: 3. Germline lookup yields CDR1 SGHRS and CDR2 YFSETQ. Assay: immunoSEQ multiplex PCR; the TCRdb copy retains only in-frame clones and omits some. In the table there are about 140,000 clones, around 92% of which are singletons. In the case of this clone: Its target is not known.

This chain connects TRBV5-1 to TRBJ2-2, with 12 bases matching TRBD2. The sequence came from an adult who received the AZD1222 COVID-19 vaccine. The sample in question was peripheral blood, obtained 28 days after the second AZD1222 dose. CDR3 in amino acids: CASTRLAGDTGELFF. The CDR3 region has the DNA TGCGCCAGCACTAGACTAGCGGGAGACACCGGGGAGCTGTTTTTT. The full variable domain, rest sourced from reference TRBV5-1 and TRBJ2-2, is KAGVTQTPRYLIKTRGQQVTLSCSPISGHRSVSWYQQTPGQGLQFLFEYFSETQRNKGNFPGRFSGRQFSNSRSEMNVSTLELGDSALYLCASTRLAGDTGELFFGEGSRLTVL.